This T cell receptor (beta chain) is drawn from a study of blood T cell dynamics during melanoma immunotherapy. Study at large: Patients with metastatic melanoma got pembrolizumab or nivolumab-ipilimumab as first-line care.

A fixed DNA input of about 350 ng was used per bulk PBMC sample. Profiled with immunoSEQ multiplex PCR; TCRdb holds only in-frame clones, not every one. The sample lists about 7,600 clones, under 90% occurring once. The time point is: week 3, after first cycle of checkpoint inhibitor. Samples come from before therapy and from week 3 after the first blockade cycle. Disease control meant complete response, partial response or stable disease at 12 weeks. V shed 6 bases and J shed 4 bases, with 12 bases lying between them. CDR3 size: 13 residues. Per germline, CDR1 ENHRY and CDR2 SYGVKD. Sample: blood, taken from a patient treated with checkpoint blockade. The clonotype comes from a human donor with melanoma. The gene calls are TRBV10-3 and TRBJ1-2; D call uncertain. The CDR3 nucleotides are TGTGCCATCAGCCTGGGAGTTCTCTATGGCTACACCTTC. Translating gives CAISLGVLYGYTF.